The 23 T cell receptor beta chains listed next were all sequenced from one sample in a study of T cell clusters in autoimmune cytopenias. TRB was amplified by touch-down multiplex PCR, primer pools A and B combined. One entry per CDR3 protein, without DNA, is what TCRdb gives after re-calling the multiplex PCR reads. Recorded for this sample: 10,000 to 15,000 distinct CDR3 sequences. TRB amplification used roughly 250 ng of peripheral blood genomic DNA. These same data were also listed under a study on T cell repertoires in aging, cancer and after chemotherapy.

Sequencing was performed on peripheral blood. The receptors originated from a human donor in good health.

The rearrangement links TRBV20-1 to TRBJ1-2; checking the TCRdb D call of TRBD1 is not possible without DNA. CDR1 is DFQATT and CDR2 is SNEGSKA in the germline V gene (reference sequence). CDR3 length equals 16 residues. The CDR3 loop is CSARDKTGGGDYGYTF.

CDR3 in amino acids: CASRTSGERGHEQYF. The gene calls are TRBV6-2 or TRBV6-3 and TRBJ2-7; TCRdb's assignment of TRBD2 cannot be checked, as there is no DNA. CDR3 length: 15 amino acids. Per germline, CDR1 MNHEY and CDR2 SVGEGT.

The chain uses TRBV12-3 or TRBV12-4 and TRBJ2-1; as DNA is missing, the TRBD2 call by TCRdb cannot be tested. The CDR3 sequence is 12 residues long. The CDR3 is CASSLGVAGGFF.

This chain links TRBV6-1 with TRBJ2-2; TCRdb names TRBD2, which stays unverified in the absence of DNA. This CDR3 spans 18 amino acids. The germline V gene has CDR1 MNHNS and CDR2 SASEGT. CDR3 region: CASSPGLAGGLNTGELFF.

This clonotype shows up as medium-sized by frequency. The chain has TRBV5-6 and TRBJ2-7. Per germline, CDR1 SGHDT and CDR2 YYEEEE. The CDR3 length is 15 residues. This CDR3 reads CASIIYGFSSYEQYF.

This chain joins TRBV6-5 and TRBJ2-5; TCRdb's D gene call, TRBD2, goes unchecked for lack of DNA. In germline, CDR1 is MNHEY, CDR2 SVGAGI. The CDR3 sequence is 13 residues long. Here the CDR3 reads CASRRDRGGAQYF.

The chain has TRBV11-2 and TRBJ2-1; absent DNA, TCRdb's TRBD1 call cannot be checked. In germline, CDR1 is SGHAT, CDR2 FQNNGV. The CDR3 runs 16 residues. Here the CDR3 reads CASSSAGGGTGNEQFF.

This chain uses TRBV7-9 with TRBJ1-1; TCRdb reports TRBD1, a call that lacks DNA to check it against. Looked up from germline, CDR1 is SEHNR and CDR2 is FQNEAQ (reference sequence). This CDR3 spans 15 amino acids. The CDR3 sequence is CASSLAGGGRTEAFF.

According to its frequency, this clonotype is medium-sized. The CDR3 protein is CSVERVGGDTEAFF. V usage is TRBV29-1 and J usage is TRBJ1-1; TCRdb selects TRBD1, and the lack of DNA leaves this call unchecked. Germline V gene data show CDR1 as SQVTM and CDR2 as ANQGSEA. This CDR3 comprises 14 residues.

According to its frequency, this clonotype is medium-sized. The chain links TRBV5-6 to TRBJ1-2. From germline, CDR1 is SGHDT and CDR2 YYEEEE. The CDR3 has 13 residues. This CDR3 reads CASSFGLIDGYTF.

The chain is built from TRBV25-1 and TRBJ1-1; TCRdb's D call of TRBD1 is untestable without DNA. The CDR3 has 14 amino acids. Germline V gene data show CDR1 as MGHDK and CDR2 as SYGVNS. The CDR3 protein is CASKQGDMNTEAFF.

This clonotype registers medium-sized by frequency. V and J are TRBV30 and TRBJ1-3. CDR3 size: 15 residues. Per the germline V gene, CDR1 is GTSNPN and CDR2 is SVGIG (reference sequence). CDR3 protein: CAWSVGTFSGNTIYF.

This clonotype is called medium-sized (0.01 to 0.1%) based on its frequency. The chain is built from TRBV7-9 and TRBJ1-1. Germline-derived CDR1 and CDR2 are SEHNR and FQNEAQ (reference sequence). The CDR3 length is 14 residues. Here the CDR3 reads CASSLTTLNTEAFF. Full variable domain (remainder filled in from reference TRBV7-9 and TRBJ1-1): DTGVSQNPRHKITKRGQNVTFRCDPISEHNRLYWYRQTLGQGPEFLTYFQNEAQLEKSRLLSDRFSAERPKGSFSTLEIQRTEQGDSAMYLCASSLTTLNTEAFFGQGTRLTVV.

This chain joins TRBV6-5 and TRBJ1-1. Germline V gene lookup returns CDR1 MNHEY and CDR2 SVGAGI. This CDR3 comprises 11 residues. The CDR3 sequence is CASTFSGSAFF.

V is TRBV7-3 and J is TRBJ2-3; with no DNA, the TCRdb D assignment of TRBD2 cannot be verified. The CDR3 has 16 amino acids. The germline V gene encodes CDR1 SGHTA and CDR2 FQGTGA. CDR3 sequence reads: CASSFEPSGGANTQYF.

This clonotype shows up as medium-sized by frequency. The CDR3 loop is CASSPGTGERGSYGYTF. V gene TRBV7-2 combines with J gene TRBJ1-2; the D gene TCRdb calls, TRBD1, cannot be checked with no DNA. Germline V gives CDR1 SGHTA, CDR2 FQGNSA. The CDR3 loop spans 17 amino acids. Based on the CDR3 plus reference TRBV7-2 and TRBJ1-2, the full variable domain is GAGVSQSPSNKVTEKGKDVELRCDPISGHTALYWYRQSLGQGLEFLIYFQGNSAPDKSGLPSDRFSAERTGGSVSTLTIQRTQQEDSAVYLCASSPGTGERGSYGYTFGSGTRLTVV.

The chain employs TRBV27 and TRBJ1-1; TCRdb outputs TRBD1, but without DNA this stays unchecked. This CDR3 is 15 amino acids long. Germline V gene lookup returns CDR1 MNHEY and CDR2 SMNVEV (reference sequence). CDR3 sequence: CASSLSGRGADEAFF.

CDR3 in amino acids: CASSQEQGNQPQHF. This sequence joins TRBV4-3 and TRBJ1-5; TCRdb selects TRBD1, and the lack of DNA leaves this call unchecked. The CDR3 has 14 amino acids. CDR1 LGHNA and CDR2 YSLEER come from the germline V gene.

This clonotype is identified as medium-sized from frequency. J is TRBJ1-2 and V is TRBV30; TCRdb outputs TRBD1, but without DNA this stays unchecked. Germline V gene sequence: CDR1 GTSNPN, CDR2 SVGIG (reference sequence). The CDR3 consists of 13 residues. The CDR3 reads CAWSPRGLYGYTF.

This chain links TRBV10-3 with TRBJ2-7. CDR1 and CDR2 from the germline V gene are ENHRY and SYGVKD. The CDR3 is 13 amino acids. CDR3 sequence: CAISPRTVYEQYF.

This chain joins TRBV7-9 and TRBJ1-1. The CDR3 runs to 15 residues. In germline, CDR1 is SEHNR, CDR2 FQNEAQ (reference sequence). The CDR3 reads CASSLAGRYNTEAFF.

The CDR3 sequence is CASSPLAGNTGELFF. The chain couples TRBV12-3 or TRBV12-4 to TRBJ2-2; TCRdb outputs TRBD2, but without DNA this stays unchecked. There are 15 residues in the CDR3.

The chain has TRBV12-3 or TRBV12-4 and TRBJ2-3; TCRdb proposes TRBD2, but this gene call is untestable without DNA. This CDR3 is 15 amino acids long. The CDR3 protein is CASSFTSGGRETQYF.